This T cell receptor (beta chain) was captured by sequencing in a study of T cells after yellow fever vaccination. Overall study findings and caveats: Post-booster samples contained most primary-vaccination clones (nearly 98% CD4, roughly 88% CD8). FACS-sorted repertoires could contain abundant clonotypes contaminating from the bulk population.

V was cut by 6 bases and J by 7 bases, with 6 bases left in between. CDR3 length: 11 amino acids. Germline-derived CDR1 and CDR2 are MNHEY and SVGAGI. A remark on this clonotype: The antigen remains undetermined.

In TCRdb, the 5' RACE reads were re-called with MiXCR into one record per CDR3 protein. The repertoire holds 250,000 to 400,000 distinct CDR3 sequences, with 4.1% as singletons. V is TRBV6-5 and J is TRBJ2-2, with TRBD1 as a possible D gene (5 bases). This material consisted of PBMCs, taken 5 days after the yellow fever booster vaccination. This TCR was recovered from a man aged 18 to 29 who received the YFV17D yellow fever vaccine. CDR3 bases: TGTGCCAGCAGAAGGGGCGGGGAGCTGTTTTTT. Protein: CASRRGGELFF.